This is a list of T cell receptor beta chains from one sample in a study of cytomegalovirus exposure and HLA in healthy donors. TCRdb keeps only in-frame clones here, not all; method: immunoSEQ multiplex PCR. Among about 160,000 clones listed, 60% to 85% were seen once. The specimen was PBMCs. Receptor source: a man aged 50 to 60 in good health and CMV-seropositive. CDR3s include the opening cysteine and the closing phenylalanine or tryptophan. The order of the fields is clone size, D gene, V gene, J gene, CDR3 protein, CDR3 DNA. A D gene is named only where the DNA matches it firmly. Size is stated for part of the rows, as once, few or many counts, or as a class when the clone is expanded.

>NA|NA|TRBV30|TRBJ2-2
CAWTRKNTGELFF
TGTGCCTGGACCAGGAAGAACACCGGGGAGCTGTTTTTT
>NA|TRBD1|TRBV6-1|TRBJ2-7
CAISGTATAYEQYF
TGTGCCATTTCCGGGACAGCCACGGCCTACGAGCAGTACTTC
>few|TRBD1|TRBV5-1|TRBJ1-3
CASSLTGGSGNTIYF
TGCGCCAGCAGCTTGACAGGGGGTTCTGGAAACACCATATATTTT
>once|NA|TRBV18|TRBJ1-1
CASSPTANTEAFF
TGTGCCAGCTCACCGACAGCGAACACTGAAGCTTTCTTT
>NA|TRBD1|TRBV5-4|TRBJ1-1
CASSLEGGAGTEAFF
TGTGCCAGCAGCTTGGAAGGGGGCGCGGGCACTGAAGCTTTCTTT
>NA|TRBD2|TRBV6-6|TRBJ2-1
CASSYSERGAWEQFF
TGTGCCAGCAGTTACTCAGAGCGGGGGGCCTGGGAGCAGTTCTTC
>NA|NA|TRBV4-2|TRBJ1-1
CASSHPFAEVKTEAFF
TGTGCCAGCAGCCACCCTTTTGCGGAGGTAAAGACTGAAGCTTTCTTT
>NA|NA|TRBV19|TRBJ1-1
CASSRTMNTEAFF
TGTGCCAGTAGTAGGACAATGAACACTGAAGCTTTCTTT
>NA|TRBD1|TRBV28|TRBJ1-1
CASSRQGRTEAFF
TGTGCCAGCAGTCGACAGGGAAGAACTGAAGCTTTCTTT
>NA|TRBD1|TRBV7-2|TRBJ2-3
CASSRYRGVSTDTQYF
TGTGCCAGCAGCAGATACAGGGGGGTGAGCACAGATACGCAGTATTTT
>few|TRBD1|TRBV29-1|TRBJ1-1
CSVRDRANTEAFF
TGCAGCGTTCGCGACAGGGCGAACACTGAAGCTTTCTTT
>NA|NA|TRBV9|TRBJ1-5
CASSERQGLNQPQHF
TGTGCCAGCAGCGAACGGCAGGGGCTAAATCAGCCCCAGCATTTT
>NA|TRBD2|TRBV7-9|TRBJ2-1
CASSLARTSGHNEQFF
TGTGCCAGCAGCTTAGCGAGGACTAGCGGCCACAATGAGCAGTTCTTC
>NA|NA|TRBV6-5|TRBJ2-7
CASSYSGLKYF
TGTGCCAGCAGTTACTCGGGACTTAAGTACTTC
>NA|NA|TRBV7-9|TRBJ1-2
CASSLTETYGYTF
TGTGCCAGCAGTTTGACAGAGACCTATGGCTACACCTTC
>NA|TRBD2|TRBV5-6|TRBJ2-2
CASLPGGTGELFF
TGTGCCAGCCTGCCGGGGGGCACCGGGGAGCTGTTTTTT
>once|NA|TRBV7-6|TRBJ2-1
CASSLGGTSYNEQFF
TGTGCCAGCAGCTTAGGCGGGACCTCCTACAATGAGCAGTTCTTC
>few|NA|TRBV19|TRBJ1-2
CASSILDSQLDGYTF
TGTGCCAGTAGTATCTTAGACAGTCAGCTGGATGGCTACACCTTC
>NA|NA|TRBV7-9|TRBJ1-6
CASSSGTPSSYNSPLHF
TGTGCCAGCAGCTCGGGGACACCTAGCTCATATAATTCACCCCTCCACTTT
>NA|NA|TRBV5-1|TRBJ2-7
CASSTDTYKQYF
TGCGCCAGCAGCACGGACACTTACAAGCAGTACTTC
>NA|TRBD1|TRBV9|TRBJ1-2
CASSGDRGGYGYTF
TGTGCCAGCAGCGGGGACAGGGGAGGCTATGGCTACACCTTC
>NA|NA|TRBV10-2|TRBJ1-5
CASSLGGGNQPQHF
TGCGCCAGCAGCCTCGGGGGTGGCAATCAGCCCCAGCATTTT
>NA|TRBD2|TRBV6-5|TRBJ2-1
CASSSLAGGYNEQFF
TGTGCCAGCAGTTCACTAGCGGGGGGCTACAATGAGCAGTTCTTC
>NA|NA|TRBV5-6|TRBJ1-4
CASSPGTLNEKLFF
TGTGCCAGCAGCCCTGGGACACTGAATGAAAAACTGTTTTTT
>once|TRBD1|TRBV5-1|TRBJ1-6
CASSLSAGGQNSPLHF
TGCGCCAGCAGCTTGTCGGCAGGGGGTCAGAATTCACCCCTCCACTTT
>once|TRBD1|TRBV6-5|TRBJ1-6
CASSSGTGTGVSPLHF
TGTGCCAGCAGTTCCGGAACCGGGACAGGGGTCTCACCCCTCCACTTT
>NA|NA|TRBV7-9|TRBJ1-2
CASSLDRGPRAGYTF
TGTGCCAGCAGCTTAGACCGGGGTCCAAGAGCCGGCTACACCTTC
>NA|TRBD1|TRBV9|TRBJ2-7
CASSPRTGLDEQYF
TGTGCCAGCAGCCCGCGGACAGGGTTGGACGAGCAGTACTTC
>NA|TRBD2|TRBV19|TRBJ2-3
CASSLLGLAGSTDTQYF
TGTGCCAGTAGTCTCCTTGGACTAGCTGGTAGCACAGATACGCAGTATTTT
>NA|NA|TRBV27|TRBJ2-6
CASSYESSGANVLTF
TGTGCCAGCAGTTATGAGAGCTCTGGGGCCAACGTCCTGACTTTC
>NA|NA|TRBV7-9|TRBJ1-3
CASADSTSGNTIYF
TGTGCCAGCGCCGACAGCACCTCTGGAAACACCATATATTTT
>once|TRBD1|TRBV27|TRBJ1-1
CASRVQGADTEAFF
TGTGCCAGCAGGGTACAGGGGGCGGACACTGAAGCTTTCTTT
>NA|NA|TRBV5-5|TRBJ2-2
CASSLAKTGELFF
TGTGCCAGCAGCTTGGCTAAGACCGGGGAGCTGTTTTTT
>NA|TRBD2|TRBV4-3|TRBJ2-7
CASSQALAGSYEQYF
TGCGCCAGCAGCCAAGCACTAGCGGGGAGCTACGAGCAGTACTTC
>NA|TRBD2|TRBV9|TRBJ2-7
CASDGGGGGREQYF
TGTGCCAGCGACGGCGGGGGAGGTGGCCGCGAGCAGTACTTC
>NA|NA|TRBV29-1|TRBJ1-1
CSVMRDTSTEAFF
TGCAGCGTCATGAGGGACACCAGCACTGAAGCTTTCTTT
>NA|NA|TRBV4-3|TRBJ1-2
CASSQASREGLVYGYTF
TGCGCCAGCAGCCAAGCCTCCCGAGAGGGTTTGGTCTATGGCTACACCTTC
>NA|TRBD1|TRBV9|TRBJ2-2
CASSVRTGNTGELFF
TGTGCCAGCAGCGTGAGGACAGGCAACACCGGGGAGCTGTTTTTT
>NA|NA|TRBV19|TRBJ2-2
CASSLMSTGELFF
TGTGCCAGTAGTCTTATGAGCACCGGGGAGCTGTTTTTT
>NA|NA|TRBV12-5|TRBJ2-1
CASGLFGGVGQFF
TGTGCTAGTGGTTTGTTTGGGGGCGTCGGCCAGTTCTTC
>NA|TRBD1|TRBV29-1|TRBJ1-1
CSVEDRQGVEAFF
TGCAGCGTTGAAGATCGGCAGGGGGTTGAAGCTTTCTTT